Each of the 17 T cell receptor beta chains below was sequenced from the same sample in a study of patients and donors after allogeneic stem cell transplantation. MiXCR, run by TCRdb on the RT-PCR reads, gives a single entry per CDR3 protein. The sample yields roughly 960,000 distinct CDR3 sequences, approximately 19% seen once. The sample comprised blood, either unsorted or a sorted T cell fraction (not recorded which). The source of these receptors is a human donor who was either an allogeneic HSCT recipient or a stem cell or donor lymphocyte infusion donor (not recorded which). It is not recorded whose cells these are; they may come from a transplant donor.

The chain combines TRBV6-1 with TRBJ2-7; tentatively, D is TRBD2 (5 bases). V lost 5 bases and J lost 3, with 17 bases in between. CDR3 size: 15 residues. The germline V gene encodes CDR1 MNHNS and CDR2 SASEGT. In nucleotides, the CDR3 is TGTGCCAGCAGTCAGCGGACCCATAGGGTCTACGAGCAGTACTTC. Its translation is CASSQRTHRVYEQYF.

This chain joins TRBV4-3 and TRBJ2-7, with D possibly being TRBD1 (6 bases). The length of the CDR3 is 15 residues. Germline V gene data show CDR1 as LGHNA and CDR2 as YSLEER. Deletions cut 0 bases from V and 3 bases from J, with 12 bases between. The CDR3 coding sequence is TGCGCCAGCAGCCAAGACGCAGGGGAAAACTACGAGCAGTACTTC. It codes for CASSQDAGENYEQYF.

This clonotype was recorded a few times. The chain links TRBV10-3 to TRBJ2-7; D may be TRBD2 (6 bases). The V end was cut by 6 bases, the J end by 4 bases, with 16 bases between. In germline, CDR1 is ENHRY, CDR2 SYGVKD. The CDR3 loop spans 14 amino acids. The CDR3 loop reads CAISPSGRGYEQYF. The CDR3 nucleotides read TGTGCCATCAGCCCCTCCGGGAGAGGGTACGAGCAGTACTTC.

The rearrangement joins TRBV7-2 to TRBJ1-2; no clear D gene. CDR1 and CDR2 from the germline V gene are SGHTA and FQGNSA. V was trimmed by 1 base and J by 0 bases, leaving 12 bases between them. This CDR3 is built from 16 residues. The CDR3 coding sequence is TGTGCCAGCAGCTTAGGAGCGTTTGGAGCTAACTATGGCTACACCTTC. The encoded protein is CASSLGAFGANYGYTF.

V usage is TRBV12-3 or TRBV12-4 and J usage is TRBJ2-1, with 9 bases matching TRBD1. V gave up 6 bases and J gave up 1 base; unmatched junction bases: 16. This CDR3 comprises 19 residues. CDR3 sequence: CASSLVPPGQGGSYNEQFF. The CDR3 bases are TGTGCCAGCAGCCTCGTCCCCCCGGGACAGGGTGGATCCTACAATGAGCAGTTCTTC.

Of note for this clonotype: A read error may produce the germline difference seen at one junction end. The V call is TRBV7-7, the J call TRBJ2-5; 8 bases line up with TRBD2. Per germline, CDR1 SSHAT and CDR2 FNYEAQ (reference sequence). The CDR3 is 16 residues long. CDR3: CASSLASGGGTWTQYF. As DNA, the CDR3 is TGTGCTAGCAGCTTAGCATCTGGCGGGGGGACTTGGACCCAGTACTTC.

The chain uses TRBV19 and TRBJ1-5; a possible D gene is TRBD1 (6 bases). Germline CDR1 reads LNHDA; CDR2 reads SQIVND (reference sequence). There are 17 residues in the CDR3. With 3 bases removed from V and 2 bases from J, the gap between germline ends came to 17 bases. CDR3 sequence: CASSIVRGGLRNQPQHF. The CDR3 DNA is TGTGCCAGTAGTATTGTCAGGGGCGGCCTTCGCAATCAGCCCCAGCATTTT.

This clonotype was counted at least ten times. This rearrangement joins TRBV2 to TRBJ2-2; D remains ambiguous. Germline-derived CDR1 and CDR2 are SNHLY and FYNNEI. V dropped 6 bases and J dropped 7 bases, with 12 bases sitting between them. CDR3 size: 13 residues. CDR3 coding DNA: TGTGCCAGCAGGGTCGAGGAGTTCGGGGAGCTGTTTTTT. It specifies CASRVEEFGELFF.

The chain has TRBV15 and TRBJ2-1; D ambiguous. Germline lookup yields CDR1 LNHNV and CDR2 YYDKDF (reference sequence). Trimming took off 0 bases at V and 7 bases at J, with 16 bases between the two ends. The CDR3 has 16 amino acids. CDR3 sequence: CATSRDGLDLLNEQFF. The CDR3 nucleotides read TGTGCCACCAGCAGAGATGGATTGGACCTACTGAATGAGCAGTTCTTC.

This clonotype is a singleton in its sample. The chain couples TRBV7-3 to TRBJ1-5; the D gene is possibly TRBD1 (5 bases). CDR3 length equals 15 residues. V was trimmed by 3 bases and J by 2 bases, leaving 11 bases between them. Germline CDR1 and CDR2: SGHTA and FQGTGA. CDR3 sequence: CASSFNRICNQPQHF. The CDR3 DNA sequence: TGTGCCAGCAGCTTCAACAGGATATGCAATCAGCCCCAGCATTTT.

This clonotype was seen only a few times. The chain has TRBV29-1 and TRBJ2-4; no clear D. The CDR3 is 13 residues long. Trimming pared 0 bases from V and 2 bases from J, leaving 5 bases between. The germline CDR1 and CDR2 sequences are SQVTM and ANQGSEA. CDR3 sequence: CSVEEGTKNIQYF. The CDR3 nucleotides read TGCAGCGTTGAAGAGGGTACCAAAAACATTCAGTACTTC.

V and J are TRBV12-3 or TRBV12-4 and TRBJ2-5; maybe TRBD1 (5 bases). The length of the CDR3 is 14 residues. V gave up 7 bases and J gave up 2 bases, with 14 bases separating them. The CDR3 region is CASTQWGRQETQYF. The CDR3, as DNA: TGTGCCAGCACCCAATGGGGCAGACAAGAGACCCAGTACTTC.

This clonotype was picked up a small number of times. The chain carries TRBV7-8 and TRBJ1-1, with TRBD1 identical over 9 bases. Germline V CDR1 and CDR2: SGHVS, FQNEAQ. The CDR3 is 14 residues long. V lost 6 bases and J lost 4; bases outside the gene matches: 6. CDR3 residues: CASRRQGEGTEAFF. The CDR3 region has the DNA TGTGCCAGCAGGCGACAGGGGGAAGGCACTGAAGCTTTCTTT.

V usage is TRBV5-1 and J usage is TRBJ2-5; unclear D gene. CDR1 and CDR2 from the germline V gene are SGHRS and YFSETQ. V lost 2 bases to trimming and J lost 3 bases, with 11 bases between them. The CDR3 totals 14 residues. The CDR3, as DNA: TGCGCCAGCAGCTTTATCGAGCGAGAAGAGACCCAGTACTTC. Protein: CASSFIEREETQYF.

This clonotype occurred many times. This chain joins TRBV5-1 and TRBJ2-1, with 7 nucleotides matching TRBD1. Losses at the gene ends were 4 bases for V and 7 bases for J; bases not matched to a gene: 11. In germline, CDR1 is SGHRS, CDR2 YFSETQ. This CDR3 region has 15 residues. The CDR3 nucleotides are TGCGCCAGCAGCGCGACAGGGAAGGAGGTGAATGAGCAGTTCTTC. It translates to CASSATGKEVNEQFF.

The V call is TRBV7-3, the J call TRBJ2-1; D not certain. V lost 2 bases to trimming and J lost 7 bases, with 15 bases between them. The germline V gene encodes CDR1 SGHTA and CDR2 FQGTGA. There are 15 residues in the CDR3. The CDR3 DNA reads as TGTGCCAGCAGCTTATCCCAGGAGTTCGGGAATGAGCAGTTCTTC. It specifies CASSLSQEFGNEQFF.

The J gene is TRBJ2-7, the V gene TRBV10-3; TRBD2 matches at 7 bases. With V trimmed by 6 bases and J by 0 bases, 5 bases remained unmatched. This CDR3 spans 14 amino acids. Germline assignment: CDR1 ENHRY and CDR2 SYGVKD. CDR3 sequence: CAISTGTTSYEQYF. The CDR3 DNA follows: TGTGCCATCAGCACCGGGACTACCTCCTACGAGCAGTACTTC.